Reported below is one T cell receptor (beta chain). The germline gives CDR1 SGHTA, CDR2 FQGTGA. This CDR3 has 15 residues. V lost 2 bases and J 8 bases, leaving 15 bases between the germline ends. This sample is drawn from a study of blood T cell repertoires in COVID-19. TCRdb keeps only in-frame clones here, not all; method: immunoSEQ multiplex PCR. The sample carries a few hundred thousand clones, roughly 90% recorded once. Material for sequencing was PBMCs or T cells enriched from blood (not recorded which). This receptor was taken from a man younger than 35 with acute COVID-19. J is TRBJ1-4 and V is TRBV7-3, with unresolved D. The CDR3 spells CASSLSGLSNEKLFF. CDR3 nucleotide sequence: TGTGCCAGCAGCTTATCCGGACTGTCAAACGAAAAACTGTTTTTT.